The present entry profiles one T cell receptor beta chain with its context. Its antigen is unidentified. These data come from a study of type 1 and type 2 diabetes patients. Across the study: Magnetic bead positive selection isolated CD4+ or CD8+ T cells from PBMCs.

Findings and caveats of the study: Some HECs seen only in T1D might also appear in more T2D or control samples.

Other autoimmune diseases and infections within the past four weeks excluded donors. Ten milliliters of peripheral blood were collected from each participant. V lost 2 bases to trimming and J lost 3 bases, with 20 bases between them. The length of the CDR3 is 18 residues. Germline-derived CDR1 and CDR2 are SGHTA and FQGNSA. The PCR template was genomic DNA. Multiplex PCR with 30 forward and 13 reverse primers amplified the TCR beta CDR3. A single record per CDR3 protein comes from TCRdb applying MiXCR to the multiplex PCR reads. The repertoire holds 280,000 or so distinct CDR3 sequences, with around 47% as singletons.

The rearrangement uses TRBV7-2 and TRBJ2-1; D is unresolved. The sequenced material came from peripheral blood mononuclear cells (PBMCs). The clonotype originates from a man younger than 30 with type 2 diabetes. CDR3 DNA sequence: TGTGCCAGCAGCTTACCTCGCTTCGCGGACCTCAACTACAATGAGCAGTTCTTC. Its translation is CASSLPRFADLNYNEQFF.